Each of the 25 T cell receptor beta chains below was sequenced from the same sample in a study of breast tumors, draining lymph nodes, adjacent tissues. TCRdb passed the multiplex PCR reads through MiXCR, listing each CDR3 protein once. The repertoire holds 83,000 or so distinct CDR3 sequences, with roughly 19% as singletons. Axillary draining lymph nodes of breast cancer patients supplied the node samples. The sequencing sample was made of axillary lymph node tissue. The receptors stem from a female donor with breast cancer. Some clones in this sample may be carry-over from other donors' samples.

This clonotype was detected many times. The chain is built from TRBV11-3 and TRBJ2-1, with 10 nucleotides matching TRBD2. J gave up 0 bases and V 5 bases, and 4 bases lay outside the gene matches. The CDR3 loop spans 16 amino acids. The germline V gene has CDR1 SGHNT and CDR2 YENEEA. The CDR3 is CASSLLAGASYNEQFF. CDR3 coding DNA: TGTGCCAGCAGCCTTCTAGCGGGGGCCTCCTACAATGAGCAGTTCTTC. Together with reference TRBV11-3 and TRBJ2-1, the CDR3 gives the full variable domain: EAGVVQSPRYKIIEKKQPVAFWCNPISGHNTLYWYLQNLGQGPELLIRYENEEAVDDSQLPKDRFSAERLKGVDSTLKIQPAELGDSAVYLCASSLLAGASYNEQFFGPGTRLTVL.

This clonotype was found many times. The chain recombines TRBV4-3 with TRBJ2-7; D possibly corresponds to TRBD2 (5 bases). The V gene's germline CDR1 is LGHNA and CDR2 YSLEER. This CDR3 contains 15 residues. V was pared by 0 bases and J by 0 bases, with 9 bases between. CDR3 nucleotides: TGCGCCAGCAGCCAAGATAGGGCGGGCTCCTACGAGCAGTACTTC. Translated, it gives CASSQDRAGSYEQYF.

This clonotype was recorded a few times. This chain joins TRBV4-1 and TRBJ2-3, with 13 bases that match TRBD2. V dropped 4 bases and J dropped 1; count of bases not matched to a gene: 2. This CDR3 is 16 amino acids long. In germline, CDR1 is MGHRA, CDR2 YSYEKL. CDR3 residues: CASSLGTSGGTDTQYF. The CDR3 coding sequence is TGCGCCAGCAGCCTTGGGACTAGCGGGGGCACAGATACGCAGTATTTT.

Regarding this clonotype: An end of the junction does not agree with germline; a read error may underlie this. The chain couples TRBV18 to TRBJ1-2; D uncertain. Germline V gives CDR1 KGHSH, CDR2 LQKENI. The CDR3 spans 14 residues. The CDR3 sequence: CAGSPAQSNYGYTF. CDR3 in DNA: TGTGCCGGCTCACCTGCACAGTCTAACTATGGCTACACCTTC.

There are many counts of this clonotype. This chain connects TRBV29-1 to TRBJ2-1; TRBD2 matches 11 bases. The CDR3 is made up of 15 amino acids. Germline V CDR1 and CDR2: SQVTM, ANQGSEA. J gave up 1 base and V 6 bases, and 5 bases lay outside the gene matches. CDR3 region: CSVRLAGNSYNEQFF. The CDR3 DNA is TGCAGCGTGCGACTAGCGGGAAATTCCTACAATGAGCAGTTCTTC.

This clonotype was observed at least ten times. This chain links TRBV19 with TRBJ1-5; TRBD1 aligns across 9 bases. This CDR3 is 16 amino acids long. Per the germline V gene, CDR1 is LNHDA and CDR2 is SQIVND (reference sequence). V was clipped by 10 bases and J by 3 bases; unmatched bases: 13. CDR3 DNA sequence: TGTGCCACCACTATCGGACAGGGGTTGGTCAATCAGCCCCAGCATTTT. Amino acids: CATTIGQGLVNQPQHF.

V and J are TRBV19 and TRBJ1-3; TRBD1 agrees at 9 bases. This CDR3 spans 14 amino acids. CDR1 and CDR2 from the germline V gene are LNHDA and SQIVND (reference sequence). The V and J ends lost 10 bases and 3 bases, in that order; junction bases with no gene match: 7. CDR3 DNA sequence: TGTGCCACCTCCCAGGACAGGGGTGGAAACACCATATATTTT. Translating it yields CATSQDRGGNTIYF.

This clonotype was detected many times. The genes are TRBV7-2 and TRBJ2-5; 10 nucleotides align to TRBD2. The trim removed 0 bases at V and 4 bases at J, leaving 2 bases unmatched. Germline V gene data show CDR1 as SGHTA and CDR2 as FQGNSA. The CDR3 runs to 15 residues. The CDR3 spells CASSLARLAGETQYF. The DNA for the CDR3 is TGTGCCAGCAGCTTAGCGAGACTAGCGGGAGAGACCCAGTACTTC.

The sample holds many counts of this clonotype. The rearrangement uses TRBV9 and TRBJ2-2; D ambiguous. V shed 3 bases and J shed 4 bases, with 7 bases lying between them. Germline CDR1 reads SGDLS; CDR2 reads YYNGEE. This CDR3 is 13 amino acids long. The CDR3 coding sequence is TGTGCCAGCAGCGAAAGTGGCACCGGGGAGCTGTTTTTT. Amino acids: CASSESGTGELFF.

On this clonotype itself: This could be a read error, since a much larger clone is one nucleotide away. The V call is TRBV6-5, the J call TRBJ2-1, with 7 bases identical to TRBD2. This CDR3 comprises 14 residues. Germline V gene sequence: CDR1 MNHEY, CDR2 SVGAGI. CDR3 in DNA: TGTGCCGGCAGGCAAGCGGGGACTTACAATGAGCAGTTCTTC. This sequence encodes CAGRQAGTYNEQFF.

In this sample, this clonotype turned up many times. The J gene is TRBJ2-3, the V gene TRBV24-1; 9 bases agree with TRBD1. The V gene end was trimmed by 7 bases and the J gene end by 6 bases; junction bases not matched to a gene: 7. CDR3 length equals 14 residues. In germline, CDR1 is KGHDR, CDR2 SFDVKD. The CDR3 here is CATRDRGRSDTQYF. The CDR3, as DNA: TGTGCCACCAGGGACAGGGGACGATCCGATACGCAGTATTTT.

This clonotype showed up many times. DNA for the CDR3: TGTGCCACCTCTCGGGGGGCAGGGAGGGGAGAGACCCAGTACTTC. It is translated as CATSRGAGRGETQYF. This sequence joins TRBV24-1 and TRBJ2-5; TRBD2 is a possible D gene (7 bases). The V end lost 9 bases, the J end lost 4 bases, and 20 bases lay between the germline ends. This CDR3 comprises 15 residues. Germline V gene sequence: CDR1 KGHDR, CDR2 SFDVKD.

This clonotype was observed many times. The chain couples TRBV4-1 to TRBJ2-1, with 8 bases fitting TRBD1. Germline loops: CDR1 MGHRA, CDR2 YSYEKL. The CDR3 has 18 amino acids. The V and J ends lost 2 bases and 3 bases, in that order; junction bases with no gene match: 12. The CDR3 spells CASSQKIQTGASYNEQFF. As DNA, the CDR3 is TGCGCCAGCAGCCAAAAAATACAGACAGGGGCAAGCTACAATGAGCAGTTCTTC.

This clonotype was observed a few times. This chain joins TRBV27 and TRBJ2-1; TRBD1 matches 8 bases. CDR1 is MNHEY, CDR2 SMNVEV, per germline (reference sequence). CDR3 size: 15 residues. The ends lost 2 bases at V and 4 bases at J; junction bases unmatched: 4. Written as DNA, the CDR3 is TGTGCCAGCAGTTTAGGACAGGGAAGATACAATGAGCAGTTCTTC. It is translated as CASSLGQGRYNEQFF.

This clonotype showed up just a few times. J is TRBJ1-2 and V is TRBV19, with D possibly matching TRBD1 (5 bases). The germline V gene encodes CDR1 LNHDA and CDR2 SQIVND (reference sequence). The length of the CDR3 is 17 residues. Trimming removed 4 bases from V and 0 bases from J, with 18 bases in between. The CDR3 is CASSSNPGLGPNYGYTF. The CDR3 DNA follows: TGTGCCAGTAGTAGCAACCCAGGGCTAGGGCCTAACTATGGCTACACCTTC. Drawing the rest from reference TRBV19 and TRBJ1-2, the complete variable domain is DGGITQSPKYLFRKEGQNVTLSCEQNLNHDAMYWYRQDPGQGLRLIYYSQIVNDFQKGDIAEGYSVSREKKESFPLTVTSAQKNPTAFYLCASSSNPGLGPNYGYTFGSGTRLTVV.

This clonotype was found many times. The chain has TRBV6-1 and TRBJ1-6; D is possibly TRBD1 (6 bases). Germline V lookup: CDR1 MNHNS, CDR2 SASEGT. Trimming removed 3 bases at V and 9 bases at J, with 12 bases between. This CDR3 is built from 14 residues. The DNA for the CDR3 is TGTGCCAGCAGTGATGTACAGGGAGGTTCACCCCTCCACTTT. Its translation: CASSDVQGGSPLHF.

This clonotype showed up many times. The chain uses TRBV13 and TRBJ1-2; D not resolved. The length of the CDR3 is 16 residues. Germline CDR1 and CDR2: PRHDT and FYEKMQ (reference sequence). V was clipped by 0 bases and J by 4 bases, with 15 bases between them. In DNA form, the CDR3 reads TGTGCCAGCAGCTTAGGTGGCAGCGACAATCTCTATGGCTACACCTTC. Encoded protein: CASSLGGSDNLYGYTF.

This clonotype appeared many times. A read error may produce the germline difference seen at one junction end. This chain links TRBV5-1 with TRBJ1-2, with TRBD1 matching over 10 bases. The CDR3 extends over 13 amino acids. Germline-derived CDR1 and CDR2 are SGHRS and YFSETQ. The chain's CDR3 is CASSPDRGYGYTF. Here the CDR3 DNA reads TGTGCCAGCAGCCCGGACAGGGGGTATGGCTACACCTTC.

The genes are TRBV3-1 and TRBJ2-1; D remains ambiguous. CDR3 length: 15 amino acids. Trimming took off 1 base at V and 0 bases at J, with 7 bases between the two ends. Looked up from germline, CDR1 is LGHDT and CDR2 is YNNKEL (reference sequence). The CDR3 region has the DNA TGTGCCAGCAGCCAAGGCAGGAGCTCCTACAATGAGCAGTTCTTC. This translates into CASSQGRSSYNEQFF.

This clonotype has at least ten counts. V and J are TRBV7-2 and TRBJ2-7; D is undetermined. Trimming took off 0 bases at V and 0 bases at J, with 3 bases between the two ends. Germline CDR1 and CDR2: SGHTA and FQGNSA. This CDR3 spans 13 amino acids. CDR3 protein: CASSLAGSYEQYF. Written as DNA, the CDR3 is TGTGCCAGCAGCTTAGCGGGCTCCTACGAGCAGTACTTC.

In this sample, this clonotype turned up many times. CDR3 DNA sequence: TGTGCCAGCGGATGGGAAGCAGGTGAGCAGTTCTTC. It is translated as CASGWEAGEQFF. The V and J genes are TRBV27 and TRBJ2-1, with no clear D. Trimming took 8 bases from V and 9 from J, leaving 14 bases between them. The CDR3 runs to 12 residues. Germline CDR1 is MNHEY and CDR2 is SMNVEV (reference sequence).

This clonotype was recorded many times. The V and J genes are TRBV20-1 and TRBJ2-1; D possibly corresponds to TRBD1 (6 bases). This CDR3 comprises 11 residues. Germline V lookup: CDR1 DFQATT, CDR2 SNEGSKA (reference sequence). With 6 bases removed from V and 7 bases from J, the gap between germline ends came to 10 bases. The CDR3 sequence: CSAERGNEQFF. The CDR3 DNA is TGCAGTGCGGAGAGGGGGAATGAGCAGTTCTTC.

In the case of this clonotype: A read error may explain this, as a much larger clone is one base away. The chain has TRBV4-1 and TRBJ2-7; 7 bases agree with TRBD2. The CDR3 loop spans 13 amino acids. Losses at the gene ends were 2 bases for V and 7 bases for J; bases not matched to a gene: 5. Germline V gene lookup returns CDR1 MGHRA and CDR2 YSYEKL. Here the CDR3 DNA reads TGCGCCAGCAGCCAATTTCGGGGAGGGGAGCAGTACTTC. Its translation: CASSQFRGGEQYF.

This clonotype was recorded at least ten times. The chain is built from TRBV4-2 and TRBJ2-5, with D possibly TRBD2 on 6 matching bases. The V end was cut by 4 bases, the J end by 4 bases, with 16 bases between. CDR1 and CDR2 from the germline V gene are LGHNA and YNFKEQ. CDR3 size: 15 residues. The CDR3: CASSRSVSGRETQYF. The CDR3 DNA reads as TGTGCCAGCAGCCGCTCGGTTTCCGGGAGAGAGACCCAGTACTTC.

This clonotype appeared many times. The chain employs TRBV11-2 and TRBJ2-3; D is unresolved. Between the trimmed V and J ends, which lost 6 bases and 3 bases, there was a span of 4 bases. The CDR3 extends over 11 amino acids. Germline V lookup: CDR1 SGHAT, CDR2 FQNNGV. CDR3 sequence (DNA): TGTGCCAGCAGTCAAACAGATACGCAGTATTTT. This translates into CASSQTDTQYF.